This T cell receptor beta chain was recovered during a study of OX40 agonist ivuxolimab in advanced cancers. Study-level background: Treatment of patients was with ivuxolimab, an agonistic anti-OX40 (CD134) antibody. Regarding the study as a whole: Within 6 weeks, CD4+ and CD8+ blood T cells expanded clonally at 0.1 to 3.0 mg/kg. There were, on average, more expanded clones in CD8+ T cells than in CD4+. Partial responders dosed at 0.1-3.0 mg/kg displayed clonal expansion ranking among the lowest.

Assay used: immunoSEQ multiplex PCR; TCRdb lists only in-frame clones, some missing. Found here are roughly 80,000 clones, 86% of them singletons; the top ten hold approximately 0.76%. CDR3 length: 14 residues. Germline V gene sequence: CDR1 MNHNY, CDR2 SVGAGI (reference sequence). The V segment lost 5 bases and the J segment 1 base; nucleotides outside the gene matches: 1. Concerning this clone: Its antigen is as yet unknown.

The material was CD4+ or CD8+ T cells sorted from blood, obtained in a trial of the OX40 agonist ivuxolimab. This rearrangement joins TRBV6-6 to TRBJ1-4; 7 bases fit TRBD1. The clonotype comes from an adult with an advanced solid tumor such as melanoma, head and neck, liver or kidney cancer. In nucleotides, the CDR3 is TGTGCCAGCAGTGGGACAGAAACTAATGAAAAACTGTTTTTT. It encodes CASSGTETNEKLFF.